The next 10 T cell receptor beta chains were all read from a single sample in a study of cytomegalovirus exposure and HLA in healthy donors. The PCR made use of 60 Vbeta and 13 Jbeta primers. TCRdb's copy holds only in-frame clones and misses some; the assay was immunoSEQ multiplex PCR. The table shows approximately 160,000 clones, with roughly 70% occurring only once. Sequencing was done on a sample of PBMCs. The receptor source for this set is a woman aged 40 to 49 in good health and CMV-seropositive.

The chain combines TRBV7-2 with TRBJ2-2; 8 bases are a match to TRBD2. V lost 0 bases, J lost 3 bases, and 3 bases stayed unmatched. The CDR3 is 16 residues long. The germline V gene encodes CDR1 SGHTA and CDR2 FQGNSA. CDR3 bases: TGTGCCAGCAGCTTAGCCGCGGGGGGCCACACCGGGGAGCTGTTTTTT. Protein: CASSLAAGGHTGELFF.

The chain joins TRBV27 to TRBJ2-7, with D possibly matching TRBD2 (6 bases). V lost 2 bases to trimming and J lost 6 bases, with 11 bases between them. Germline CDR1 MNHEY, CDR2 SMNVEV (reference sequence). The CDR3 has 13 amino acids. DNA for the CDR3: TGTGCCAGCAGTTTAGGGACTTCGGGCGAGCAGTACTTC. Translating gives CASSLGTSGEQYF.

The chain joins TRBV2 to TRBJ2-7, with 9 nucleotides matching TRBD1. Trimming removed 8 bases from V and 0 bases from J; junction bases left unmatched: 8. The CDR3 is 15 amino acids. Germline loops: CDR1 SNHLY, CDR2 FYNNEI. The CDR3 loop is CASRRGTGHSYEQYF. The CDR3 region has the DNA TGTGCCAGCCGAAGGGGGACAGGGCACTCCTACGAGCAGTACTTC.

In DNA, the CDR3 is TGCAGCGTTGAAGGGGTTCTAGGGGGCGCCAGCCAGACCCAGTACTTC. It yields the protein CSVEGVLGGASQTQYF. The gene calls are TRBV29-1 and TRBJ2-5, with 7 bases that match TRBD1. The CDR3 length is 16 residues. V shed 1 base, J shed 6 bases, and the junction held 14 bases outside the gene matches. Per germline, CDR1 SQVTM and CDR2 ANQGSEA.

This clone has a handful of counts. This CDR3 reads CASSFAREAFF. The CDR3 coding sequence is TGTGCCAGCAGTTTCGCCAGAGAAGCTTTCTTT. J is TRBJ1-1 and V is TRBV6-5, with unresolved D. Germline V lookup: CDR1 MNHEY, CDR2 SVGAGI. Trimming removed 4 bases at V and 8 bases at J, with 8 bases between. The CDR3 has 11 residues.

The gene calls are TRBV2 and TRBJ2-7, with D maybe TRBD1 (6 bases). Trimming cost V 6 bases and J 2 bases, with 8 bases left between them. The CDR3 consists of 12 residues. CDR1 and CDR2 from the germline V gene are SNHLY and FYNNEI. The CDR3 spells CASRGATYEQYF. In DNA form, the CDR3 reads TGTGCCAGCAGGGGGGCCACCTACGAGCAGTACTTC.

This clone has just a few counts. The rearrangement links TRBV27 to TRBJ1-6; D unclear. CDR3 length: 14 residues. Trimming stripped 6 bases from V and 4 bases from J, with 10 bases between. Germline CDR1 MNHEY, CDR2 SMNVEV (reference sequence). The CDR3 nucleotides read TGTGCCAGCAGACGGGAGTTATATAATTCACCCCTCCACTTT. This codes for CASRRELYNSPLHF.

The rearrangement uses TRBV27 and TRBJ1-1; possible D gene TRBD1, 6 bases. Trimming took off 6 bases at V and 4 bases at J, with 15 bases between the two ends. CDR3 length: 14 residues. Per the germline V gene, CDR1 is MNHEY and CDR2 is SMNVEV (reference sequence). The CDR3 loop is CASRDRRLGTEAFF. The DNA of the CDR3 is TGTGCCAGCAGAGACAGGCGCCTGGGCACTGAAGCTTTCTTT.

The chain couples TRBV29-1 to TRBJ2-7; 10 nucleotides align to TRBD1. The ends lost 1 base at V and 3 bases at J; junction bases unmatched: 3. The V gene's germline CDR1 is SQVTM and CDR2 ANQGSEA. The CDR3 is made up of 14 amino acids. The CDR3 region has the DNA TGCAGCGTTGAAGGCAGGGACAGGGGCTACGAGCAGTACTTC. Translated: CSVEGRDRGYEQYF.

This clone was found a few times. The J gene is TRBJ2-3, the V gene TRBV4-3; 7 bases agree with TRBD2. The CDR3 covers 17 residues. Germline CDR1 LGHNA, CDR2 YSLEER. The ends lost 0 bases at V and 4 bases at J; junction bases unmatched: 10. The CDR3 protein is CASSQDLGGGFPDTQYF. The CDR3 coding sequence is TGCGCCAGCAGCCAAGATCTCGGGGGAGGGTTTCCAGATACGCAGTATTTT.